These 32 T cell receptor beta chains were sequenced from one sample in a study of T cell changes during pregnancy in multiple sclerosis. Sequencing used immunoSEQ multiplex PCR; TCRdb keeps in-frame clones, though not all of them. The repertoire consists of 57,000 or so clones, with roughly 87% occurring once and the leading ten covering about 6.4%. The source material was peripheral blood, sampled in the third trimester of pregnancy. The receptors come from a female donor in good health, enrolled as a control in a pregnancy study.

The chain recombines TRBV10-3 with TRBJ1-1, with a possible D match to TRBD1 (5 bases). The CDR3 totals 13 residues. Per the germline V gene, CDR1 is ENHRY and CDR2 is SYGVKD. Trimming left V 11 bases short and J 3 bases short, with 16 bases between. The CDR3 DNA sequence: TGTGCCTCCGCAAGCAGGGTGGACACTGAAGCTTTCTTT. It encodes CASASRVDTEAFF.

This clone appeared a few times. Here the CDR3 DNA reads TGTGCCAGCAGGGAACAGGTCGCCGGCTCCACTGAAGCTTTCTTT. As protein: CASREQVAGSTEAFF. V gene TRBV2 combines with J gene TRBJ1-1; D possibly corresponds to TRBD1 (5 bases). The CDR3 contains 15 residues. CDR1 and CDR2 from the germline V gene are SNHLY and FYNNEI. Between the trimmed V and J ends, which lost 6 bases and 4 bases, there was a span of 18 bases.

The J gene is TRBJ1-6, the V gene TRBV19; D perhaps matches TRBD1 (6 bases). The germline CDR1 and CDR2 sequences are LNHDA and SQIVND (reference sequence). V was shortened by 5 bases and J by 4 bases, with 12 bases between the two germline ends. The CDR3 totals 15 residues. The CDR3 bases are TGTGCCAGTAGTGAGGGGGGGCAGTATAATTCACCCCTCCACTTT. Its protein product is CASSEGGQYNSPLHF.

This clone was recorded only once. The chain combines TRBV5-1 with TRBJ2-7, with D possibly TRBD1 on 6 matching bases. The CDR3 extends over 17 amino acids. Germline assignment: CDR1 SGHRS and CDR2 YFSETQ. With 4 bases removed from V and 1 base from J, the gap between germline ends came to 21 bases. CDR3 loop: CASSRNRDNRVSYEQYF. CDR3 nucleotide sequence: TGCGCCAGCAGCCGAAACAGGGACAACCGGGTTTCCTACGAGCAGTACTTC. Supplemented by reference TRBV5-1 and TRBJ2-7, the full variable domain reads KAGVTQTPRYLIKTRGQQVTLSCSPISGHRSVSWYQQTPGQGLQFLFEYFSETQRNKGNFPGRFSGRQFSNSRSEMNVSTLELGDSALYLCASSRNRDNRVSYEQYFGPGTRLTVT.

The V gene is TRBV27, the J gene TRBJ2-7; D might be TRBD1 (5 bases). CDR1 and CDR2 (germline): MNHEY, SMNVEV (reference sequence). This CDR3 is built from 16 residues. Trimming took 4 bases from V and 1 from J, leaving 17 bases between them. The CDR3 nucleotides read TGTGCCAGCAGTTCCGTGGGGCAGCAGAGGTCCTACGAGCAGTACTTC. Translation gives CASSSVGQQRSYEQYF.

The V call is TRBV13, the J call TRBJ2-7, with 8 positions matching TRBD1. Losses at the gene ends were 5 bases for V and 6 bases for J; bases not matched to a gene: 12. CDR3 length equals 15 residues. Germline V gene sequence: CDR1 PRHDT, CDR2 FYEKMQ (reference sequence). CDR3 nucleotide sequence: TGTGCCAGCAGCCCCTCCGGGACAGGAAGGGCCGAGCAGTACTTC. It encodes CASSPSGTGRAEQYF.

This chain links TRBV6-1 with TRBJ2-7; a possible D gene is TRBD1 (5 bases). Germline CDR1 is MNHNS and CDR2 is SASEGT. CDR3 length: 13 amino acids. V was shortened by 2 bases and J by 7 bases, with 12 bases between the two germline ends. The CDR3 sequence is CASSELQGGEQYF. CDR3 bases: TGTGCCAGCAGTGAACTTCAGGGTGGTGAGCAGTACTTC.

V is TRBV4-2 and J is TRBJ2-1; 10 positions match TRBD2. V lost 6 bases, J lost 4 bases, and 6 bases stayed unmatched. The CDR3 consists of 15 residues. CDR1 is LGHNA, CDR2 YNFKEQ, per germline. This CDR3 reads CASRTELAGYNEQFF. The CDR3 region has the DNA TGTGCCAGCAGGACCGAACTAGCGGGATACAATGAGCAGTTCTTC.

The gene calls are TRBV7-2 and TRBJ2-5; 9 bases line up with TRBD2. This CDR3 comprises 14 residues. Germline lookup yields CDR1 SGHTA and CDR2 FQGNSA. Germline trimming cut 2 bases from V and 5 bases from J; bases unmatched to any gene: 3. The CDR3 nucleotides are TGTGCCAGCAGCTTAAGCGGGGGGCTCGAGACCCAGTACTTC. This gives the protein CASSLSGGLETQYF.

The CDR3 DNA sequence: TGTGCCAGCAGCTTAGAATCAGGGGTAGGATCTGGAAACACCATATATTTT. Translating gives CASSLESGVGSGNTIYF. This rearrangement joins TRBV7-9 to TRBJ1-3; a possible D gene is TRBD1 (6 bases). Trimming removed 1 base from V and 1 base from J, with 14 bases in between. Germline CDR1 SEHNR, CDR2 FQNEAQ (reference sequence). This CDR3 region has 17 residues.

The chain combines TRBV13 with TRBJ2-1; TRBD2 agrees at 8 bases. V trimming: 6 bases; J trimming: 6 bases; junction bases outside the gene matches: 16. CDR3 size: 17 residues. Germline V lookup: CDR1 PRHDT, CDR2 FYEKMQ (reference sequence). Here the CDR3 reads CASSRAPSAGVGNEQFF. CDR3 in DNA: TGTGCCAGCAGTCGAGCCCCGTCAGCGGGAGTGGGCAATGAGCAGTTCTTC.

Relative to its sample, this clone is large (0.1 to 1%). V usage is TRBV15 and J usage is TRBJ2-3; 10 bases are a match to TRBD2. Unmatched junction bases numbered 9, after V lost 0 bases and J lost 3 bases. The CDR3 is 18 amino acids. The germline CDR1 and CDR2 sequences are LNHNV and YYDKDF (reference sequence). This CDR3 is CATSRDRSGGPGTDTQYF. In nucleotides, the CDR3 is TGTGCCACCAGCAGAGATCGTAGCGGGGGGCCGGGGACAGATACGCAGTATTTT.

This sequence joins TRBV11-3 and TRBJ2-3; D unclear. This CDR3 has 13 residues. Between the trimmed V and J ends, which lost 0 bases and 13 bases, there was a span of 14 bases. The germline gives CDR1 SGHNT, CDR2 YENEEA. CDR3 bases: TGTGCCAGCAGCTTAGAGTACGACTCGTTTAAGTATTTT. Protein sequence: CASSLEYDSFKYF. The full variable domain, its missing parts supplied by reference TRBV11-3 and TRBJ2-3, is EAGVVQSPRYKIIEKKQPVAFWCNPISGHNTLYWYLQNLGQGPELLIRYENEEAVDDSQLPKDRFSAERLKGVDSTLKIQPAELGDSAVYLCASSLEYDSFKYFGPGTRLTVL.

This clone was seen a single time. CDR3 DNA: TGTGCCTGGAGTATGTTAAGGGGCACTGAAGCTTTCTTT. Translating it yields CAWSMLRGTEAFF. This sequence joins TRBV30 and TRBJ1-1; D is perhaps TRBD1 (5 bases). This CDR3 has 13 amino acids. Germline assignment: CDR1 GTSNPN and CDR2 SVGIG (reference sequence). The germline V and J ends were trimmed by 2 bases and 4 bases, with 11 bases remaining between them. The full variable domain, with the rest looked up from reference TRBV30 and TRBJ1-1, is SQTIHQWPATLVQPVGSPLSLECTVEGTSNPNLYWYRQAAGRGLQLLFYSVGIGQISSEVPQNLSASRPQDRQFILSSKKLLLSDSGFYLCAWSMLRGTEAFFGQGTRLTVV.

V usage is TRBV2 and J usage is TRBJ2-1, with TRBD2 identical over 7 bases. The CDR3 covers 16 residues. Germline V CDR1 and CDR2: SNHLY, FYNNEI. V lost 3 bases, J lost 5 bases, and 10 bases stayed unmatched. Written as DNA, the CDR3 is TGTGCCAGCAGTGAGGGTTGGACTAGTGGAGACAATGAGCAGTTCTTC. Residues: CASSEGWTSGDNEQFF.

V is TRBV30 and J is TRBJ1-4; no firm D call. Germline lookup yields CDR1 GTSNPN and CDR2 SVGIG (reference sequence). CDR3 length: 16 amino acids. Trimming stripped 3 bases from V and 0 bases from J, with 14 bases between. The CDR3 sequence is CAWSPPAQTTNEKLFF. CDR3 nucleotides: TGTGCCTGGAGCCCGCCGGCACAGACAACTAATGAAAAACTGTTTTTT.

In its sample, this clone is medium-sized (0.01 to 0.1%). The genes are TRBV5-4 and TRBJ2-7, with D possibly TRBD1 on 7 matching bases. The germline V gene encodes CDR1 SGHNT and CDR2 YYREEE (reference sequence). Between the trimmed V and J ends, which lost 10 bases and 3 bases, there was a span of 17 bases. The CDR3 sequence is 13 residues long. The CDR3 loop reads CAYRAGGLYEQYF. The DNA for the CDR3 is TGTGCCTACCGAGCAGGGGGGCTCTACGAGCAGTACTTC.

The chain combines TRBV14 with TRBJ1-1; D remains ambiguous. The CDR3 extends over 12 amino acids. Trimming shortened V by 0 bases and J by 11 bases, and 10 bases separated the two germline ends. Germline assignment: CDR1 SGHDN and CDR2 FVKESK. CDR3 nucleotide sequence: TGTGCCAGCAGCCAAGACCCACGGCGGGCTTTCTTT. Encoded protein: CASSQDPRRAFF.

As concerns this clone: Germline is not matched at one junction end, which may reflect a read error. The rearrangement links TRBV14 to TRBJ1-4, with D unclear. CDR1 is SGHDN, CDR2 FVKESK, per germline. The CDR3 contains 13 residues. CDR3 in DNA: TGTGCCAGCAGCCAAGTAACTGATGAAAAACTGTTTTTT. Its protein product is CASSQVTDEKLFF.

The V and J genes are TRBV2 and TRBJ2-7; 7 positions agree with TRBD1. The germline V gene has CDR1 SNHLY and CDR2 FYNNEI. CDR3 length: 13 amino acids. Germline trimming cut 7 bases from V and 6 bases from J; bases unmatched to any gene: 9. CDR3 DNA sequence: TGTGCCAGCAACCGTGAAGGGGGCTTCGAGCAGTACTTC. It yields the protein CASNREGGFEQYF. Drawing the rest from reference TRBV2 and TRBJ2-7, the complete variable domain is EPEVTQTPSHQVTQMGQEVILRCVPISNHLYFYWYRQILGQKVEFLVSFYNNEISEKSEIFDDQFSVERPDGSNFTLKIRSTKLEDSAMYFCASNREGGFEQYFGPGTRLTVT.

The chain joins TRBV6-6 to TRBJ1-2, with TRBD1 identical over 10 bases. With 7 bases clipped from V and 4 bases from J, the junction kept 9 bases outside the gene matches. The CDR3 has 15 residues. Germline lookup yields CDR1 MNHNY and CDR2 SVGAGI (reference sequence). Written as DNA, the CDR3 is TGTGCCAGCACCTACCGGGACAGGGGTCCCTATGGCTACACCTTC. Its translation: CASTYRDRGPYGYTF.

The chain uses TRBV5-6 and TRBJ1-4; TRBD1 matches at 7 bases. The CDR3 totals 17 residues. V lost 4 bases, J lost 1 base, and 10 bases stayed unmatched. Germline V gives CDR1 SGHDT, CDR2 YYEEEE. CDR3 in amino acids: CASSRGGLPKTNEKLFF. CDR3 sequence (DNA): TGTGCCAGCAGCCGAGGGGGCCTCCCTAAAACTAATGAAAAACTGTTTTTT. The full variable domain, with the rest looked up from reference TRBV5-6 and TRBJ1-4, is DAGVTQSPTHLIKTRGQQVTLRCSPKSGHDTVSWYQQALGQGPQFIFQYYEEEERQRGNFPDRFSGHQFPNYSSELNVNALLLGDSALYLCASSRGGLPKTNEKLFFGSGTQLSVL.

This CDR3 reads CASTLQQYSNQPQHF. CDR3 sequence (DNA): TGTGCCAGTACCTTACAGCAATATAGCAATCAGCCCCAGCATTTT. The rearrangement uses TRBV19 and TRBJ1-5; D uncertain. V lost 7 bases and J 0 bases, leaving 13 bases between the germline ends. CDR3 length: 15 residues. Germline V gene data show CDR1 as LNHDA and CDR2 as SQIVND (reference sequence).

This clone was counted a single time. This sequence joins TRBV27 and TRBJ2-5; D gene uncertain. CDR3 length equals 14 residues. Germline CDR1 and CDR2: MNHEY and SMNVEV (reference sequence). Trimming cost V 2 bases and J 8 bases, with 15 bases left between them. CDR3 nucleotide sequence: TGTGCCAGCAGTTTAGGTTCCTCGAGCGAAACCCAGTACTTC. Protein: CASSLGSSSETQYF.

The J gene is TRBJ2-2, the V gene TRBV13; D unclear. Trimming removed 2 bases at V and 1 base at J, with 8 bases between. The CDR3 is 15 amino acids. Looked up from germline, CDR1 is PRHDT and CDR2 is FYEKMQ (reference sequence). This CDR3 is CASSLRGMNTGELFF. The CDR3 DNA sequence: TGTGCCAGCAGCTTAAGAGGCATGAACACCGGGGAGCTGTTTTTT. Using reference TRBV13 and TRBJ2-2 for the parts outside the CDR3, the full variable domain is AAGVIQSPRHLIKEKRETATLKCYPIPRHDTVYWYQQGPGQDPQFLISFYEKMQSDKGSIPDRFSAQQFSDYHSELNMSSLELGDSALYFCASSLRGMNTGELFFGEGSRLTVL.

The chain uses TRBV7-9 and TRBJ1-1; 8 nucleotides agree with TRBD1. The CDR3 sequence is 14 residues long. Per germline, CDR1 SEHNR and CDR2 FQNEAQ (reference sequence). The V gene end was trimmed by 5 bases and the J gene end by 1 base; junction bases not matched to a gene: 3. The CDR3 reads CASSPRGRNTEAFF. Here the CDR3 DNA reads TGTGCCAGCAGCCCCAGGGGGCGGAACACTGAAGCTTTCTTT. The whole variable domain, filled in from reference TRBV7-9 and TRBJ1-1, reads DTGVSQNPRHKITKRGQNVTFRCDPISEHNRLYWYRQTLGQGPEFLTYFQNEAQLEKSRLLSDRFSAERPKGSFSTLEIQRTEQGDSAMYLCASSPRGRNTEAFFGQGTRLTVV.

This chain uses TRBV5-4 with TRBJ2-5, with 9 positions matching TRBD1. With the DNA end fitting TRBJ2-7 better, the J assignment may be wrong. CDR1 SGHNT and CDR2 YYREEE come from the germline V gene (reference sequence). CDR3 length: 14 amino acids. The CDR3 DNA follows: TGTGCCAGCAGCTTCATGGACAGGGGTTACGAGCAGTACTTC. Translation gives CASSFMDRGYEQYF.

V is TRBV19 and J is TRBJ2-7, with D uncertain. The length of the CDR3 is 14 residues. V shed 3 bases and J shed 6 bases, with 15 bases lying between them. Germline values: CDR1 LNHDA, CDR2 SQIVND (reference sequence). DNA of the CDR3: TGTGCCAGTAGTATTTCCACTACATCCAGCGAGCAGTACTTC. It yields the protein CASSISTTSSEQYF.

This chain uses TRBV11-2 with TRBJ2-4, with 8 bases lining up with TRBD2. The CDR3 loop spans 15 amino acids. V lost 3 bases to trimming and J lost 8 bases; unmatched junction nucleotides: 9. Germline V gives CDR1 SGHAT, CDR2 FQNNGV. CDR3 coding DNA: TGTGCCAGCAGCTTTGCCCTCGGCGGGAGGTACATTCAGTACTTC. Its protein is CASSFALGGRYIQYF.

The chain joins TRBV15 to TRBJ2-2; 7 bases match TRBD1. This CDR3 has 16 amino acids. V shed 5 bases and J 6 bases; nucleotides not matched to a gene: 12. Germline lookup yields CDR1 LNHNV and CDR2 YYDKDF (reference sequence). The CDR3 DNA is TGTGCCACCAGCTCCGACAGGGCGGATCGGGCCGGGGAGCTGTTTTTT. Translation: CATSSDRADRAGELFF.

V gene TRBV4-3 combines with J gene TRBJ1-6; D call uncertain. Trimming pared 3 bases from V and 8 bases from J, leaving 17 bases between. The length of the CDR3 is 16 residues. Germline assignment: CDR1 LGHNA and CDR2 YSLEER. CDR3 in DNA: TGCGCCAGCAGCCATACCTTTCCCGTGGGAGATTCACCCCTCCACTTT. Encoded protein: CASSHTFPVGDSPLHF.

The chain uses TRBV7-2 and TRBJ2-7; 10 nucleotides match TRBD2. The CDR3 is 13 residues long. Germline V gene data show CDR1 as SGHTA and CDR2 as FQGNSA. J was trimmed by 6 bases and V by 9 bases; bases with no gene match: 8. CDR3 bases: TGTGCCAGTAGGCTAGCGGGAGAAGGCGAGCAGTACTTC. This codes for CASRLAGEGEQYF.